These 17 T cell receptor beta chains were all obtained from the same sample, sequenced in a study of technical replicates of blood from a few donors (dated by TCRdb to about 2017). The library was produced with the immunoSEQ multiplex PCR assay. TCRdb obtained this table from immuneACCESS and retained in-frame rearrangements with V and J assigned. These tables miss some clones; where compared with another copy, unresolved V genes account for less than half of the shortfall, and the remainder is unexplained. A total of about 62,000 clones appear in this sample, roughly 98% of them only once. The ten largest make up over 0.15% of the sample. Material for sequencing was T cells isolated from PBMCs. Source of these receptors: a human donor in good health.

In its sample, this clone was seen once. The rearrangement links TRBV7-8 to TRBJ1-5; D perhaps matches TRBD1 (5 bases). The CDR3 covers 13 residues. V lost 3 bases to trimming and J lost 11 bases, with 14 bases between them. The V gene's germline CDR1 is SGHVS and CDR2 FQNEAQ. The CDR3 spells CASSFQGSRTQHF. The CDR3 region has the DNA TGTGCCAGCAGCTTTCAGGGTAGTCGGACCCAGCATTTT.

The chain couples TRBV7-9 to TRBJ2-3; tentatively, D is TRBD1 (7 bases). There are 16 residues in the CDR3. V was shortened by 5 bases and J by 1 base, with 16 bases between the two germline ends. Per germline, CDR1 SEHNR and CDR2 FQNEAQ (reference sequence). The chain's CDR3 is CASSRITGEGTDTQYF. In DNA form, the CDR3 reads TGTGCCAGCAGCCGAATCACAGGGGAGGGCACAGATACGCAGTATTTT.

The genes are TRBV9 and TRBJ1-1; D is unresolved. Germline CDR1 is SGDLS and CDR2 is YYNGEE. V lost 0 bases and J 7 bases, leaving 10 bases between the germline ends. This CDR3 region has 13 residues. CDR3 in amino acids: CASSVARGYEAFF. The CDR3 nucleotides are TGTGCCAGCAGCGTAGCTCGGGGTTATGAAGCTTTCTTT.

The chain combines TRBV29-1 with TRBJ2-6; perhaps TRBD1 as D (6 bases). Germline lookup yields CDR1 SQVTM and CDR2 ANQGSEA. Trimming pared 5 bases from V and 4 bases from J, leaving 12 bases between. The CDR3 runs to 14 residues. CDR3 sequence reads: CSVTQGPGANVLTF. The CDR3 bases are TGCAGCGTTACCCAGGGGCCGGGGGCCAACGTCCTGACTTTC.

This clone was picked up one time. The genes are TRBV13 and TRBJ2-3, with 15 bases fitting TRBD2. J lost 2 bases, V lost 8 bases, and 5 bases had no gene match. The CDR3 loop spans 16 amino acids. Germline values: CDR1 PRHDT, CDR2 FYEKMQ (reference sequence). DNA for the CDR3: TGTGCCAGCGTGGGACTAGCGGGGGGACTCACAGATACGCAGTATTTT. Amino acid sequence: CASVGLAGGLTDTQYF.

The CDR3 DNA follows: TGTGCCAGTAGTATGGGTCAGGGAAGGCATCAGCCCCAGCATTTT. Translation gives CASSMGQGRHQPQHF. The chain is built from TRBV19 and TRBJ1-5; TRBD1 might be the D (5 bases). Germline values: CDR1 LNHDA, CDR2 SQIVND (reference sequence). This CDR3 has 15 amino acids. V shed 3 bases and J shed 5 bases, with 14 bases lying between them.

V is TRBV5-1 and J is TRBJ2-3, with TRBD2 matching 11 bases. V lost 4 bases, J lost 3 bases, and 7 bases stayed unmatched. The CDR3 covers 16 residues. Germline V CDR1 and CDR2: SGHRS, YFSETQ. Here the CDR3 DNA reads TGCGCCAGCAGCACGGGACTAGCGGAGTCAACAGATACGCAGTATTTT. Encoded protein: CASSTGLAESTDTQYF.

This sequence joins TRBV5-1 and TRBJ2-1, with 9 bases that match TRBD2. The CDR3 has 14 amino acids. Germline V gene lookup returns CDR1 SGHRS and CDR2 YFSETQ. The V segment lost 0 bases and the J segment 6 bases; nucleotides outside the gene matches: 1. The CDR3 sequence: CASSLETSGNEQFF. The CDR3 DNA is TGCGCCAGCAGCTTGGAGACTAGCGGCAATGAGCAGTTCTTC. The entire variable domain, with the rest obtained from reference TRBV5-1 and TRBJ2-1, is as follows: KAGVTQTPRYLIKTRGQQVTLSCSPISGHRSVSWYQQTPGQGLQFLFEYFSETQRNKGNFPGRFSGRQFSNSRSEMNVSTLELGDSALYLCASSLETSGNEQFFGPGTRLTVL.

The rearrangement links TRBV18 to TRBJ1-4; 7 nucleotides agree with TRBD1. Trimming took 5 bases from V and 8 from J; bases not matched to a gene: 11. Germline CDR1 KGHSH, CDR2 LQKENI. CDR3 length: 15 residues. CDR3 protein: CASSRSRGGYEKLFF. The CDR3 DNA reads TGTGCCAGCTCAAGATCGAGAGGGGGCTACGAAAAACTGTTTTTT.

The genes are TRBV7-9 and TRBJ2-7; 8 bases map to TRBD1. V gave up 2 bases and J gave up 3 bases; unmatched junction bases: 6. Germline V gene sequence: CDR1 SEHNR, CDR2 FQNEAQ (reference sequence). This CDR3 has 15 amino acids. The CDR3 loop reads CASSLTTGAHYEQYF. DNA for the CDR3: TGTGCCAGCAGCTTAACGACAGGGGCACACTACGAGCAGTACTTC.

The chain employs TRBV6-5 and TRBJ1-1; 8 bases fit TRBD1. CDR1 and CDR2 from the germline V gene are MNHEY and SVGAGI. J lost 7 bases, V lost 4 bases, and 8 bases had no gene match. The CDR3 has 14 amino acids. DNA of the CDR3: TGTGCCAGCAGTTCCGGACAGGGTCTTGGTGAAGCTTTCTTT. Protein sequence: CASSSGQGLGEAFF.

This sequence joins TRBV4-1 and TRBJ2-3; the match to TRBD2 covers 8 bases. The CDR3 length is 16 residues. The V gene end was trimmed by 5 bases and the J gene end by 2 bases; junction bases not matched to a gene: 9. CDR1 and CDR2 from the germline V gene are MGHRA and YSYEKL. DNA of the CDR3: TGCGCCAGCAGCACACGTTTGACTAGCGCCACAGATACGCAGTATTTT. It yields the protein CASSTRLTSATDTQYF.

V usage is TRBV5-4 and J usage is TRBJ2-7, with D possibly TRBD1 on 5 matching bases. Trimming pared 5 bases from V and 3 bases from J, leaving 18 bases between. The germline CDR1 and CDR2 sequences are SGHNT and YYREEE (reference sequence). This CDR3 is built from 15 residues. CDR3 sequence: CASRIDRTSRYEQYF. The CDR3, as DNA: TGTGCCAGCAGGATTGACAGAACGAGTCGCTACGAGCAGTACTTC.

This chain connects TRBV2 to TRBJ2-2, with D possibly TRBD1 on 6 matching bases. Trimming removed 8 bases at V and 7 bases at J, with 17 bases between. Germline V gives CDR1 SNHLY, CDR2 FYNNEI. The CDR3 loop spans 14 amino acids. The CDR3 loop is CASGLRGTYGELFF. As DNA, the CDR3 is TGTGCCAGCGGACTCAGAGGGACATACGGGGAGCTGTTTTTT.

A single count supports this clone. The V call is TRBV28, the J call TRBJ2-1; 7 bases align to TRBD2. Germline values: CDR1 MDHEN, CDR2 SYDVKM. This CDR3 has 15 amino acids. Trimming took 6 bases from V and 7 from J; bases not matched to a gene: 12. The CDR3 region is CASSPGGLGGNEQFF. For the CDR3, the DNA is TGTGCCAGCAGCCCCGGCGGCCTCGGGGGGAATGAGCAGTTCTTC. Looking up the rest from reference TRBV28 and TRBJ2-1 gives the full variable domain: DVKVTQSSRYLVKRTGEKVFLECVQDMDHENMFWYRQDPGLGLRLIYFSYDVKMKEKGDIPEGYSVSREKKERFSLILESASTNQTSMYLCASSPGGLGGNEQFFGPGTRLTVL.

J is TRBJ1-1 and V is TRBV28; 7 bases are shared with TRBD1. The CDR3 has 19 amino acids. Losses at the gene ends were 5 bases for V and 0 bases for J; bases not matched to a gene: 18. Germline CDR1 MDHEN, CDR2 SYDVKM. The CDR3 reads CASSPRYYRGPSMNTEAFF. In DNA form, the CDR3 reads TGTGCCAGCAGTCCGCGTTATTACAGGGGCCCGAGTATGAACACTGAAGCTTTCTTT.

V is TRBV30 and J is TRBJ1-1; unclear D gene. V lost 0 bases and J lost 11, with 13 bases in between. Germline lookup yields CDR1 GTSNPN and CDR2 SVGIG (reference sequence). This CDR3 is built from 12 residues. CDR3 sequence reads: CAWSVTGPEAFF. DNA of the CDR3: TGTGCCTGGAGTGTAACTGGGCCCGAGGCTTTCTTT.